These 15 T cell receptor beta chains originate from one sample sequenced in a study of blood T cell repertoires in COVID-19. Here immunoSEQ multiplex PCR was the method, and the copy in TCRdb shows in-frame clones only, minus some. The sample consists of 200,000 to 250,000 clones, roughly 85% of them appearing once. Sequenced sample: peripheral blood. Every receptor here comes from a woman in her sixties or seventies with COVID-19, enrolled during active disease.

Only a few counts were recorded for this clone. This chain connects TRBV5-5 to TRBJ1-1; no clear D gene. This CDR3 comprises 13 residues. The germline gives CDR1 SGHKS, CDR2 YYEKEE (reference sequence). Trimming shortened V by 2 bases and J by 3 bases, and 8 bases separated the two germline ends. CDR3 sequence: CASSLYLDTEAFF. The CDR3 nucleotides read TGTGCCAGCAGCTTATACTTAGACACTGAAGCTTTCTTT.

The chain recombines TRBV5-4 with TRBJ2-2; possible D gene TRBD1, 8 bases. The V gene lost 4 bases and the J gene lost 6 bases, with 25 bases spanning the gap. The length of the CDR3 is 18 residues. Per the germline V gene, CDR1 is SGHNT and CDR2 is YYREEE (reference sequence). CDR3 sequence reads: CASSNQGAGGQTPGELFF. CDR3 nucleotide sequence: TGTGCCAGCAGCAACCAGGGGGCCGGGGGGCAAACACCCGGGGAGCTGTTTTTT.

This chain links TRBV10-1 with TRBJ2-5; D possibly corresponds to TRBD1 (5 bases). This CDR3 has 14 residues. Trimming stripped 2 bases from V and 1 base from J, with 8 bases between. Per germline, CDR1 WNHNN and CDR2 SYGVQD (reference sequence). The CDR3 sequence: CASSEARVQETQYF. CDR3 DNA: TGCGCCAGCAGTGAGGCCAGGGTCCAAGAGACCCAGTACTTC.

The V call is TRBV11-3, the J call TRBJ2-3; TRBD2 might be the D (7 bases). Trimming cost V 5 bases and J 5 bases, with 14 bases left between them. In germline, CDR1 is SGHNT, CDR2 YENEEA. This CDR3 spans 14 amino acids. Written as DNA, the CDR3 is TGTGCCAGCAGCCCCGGGGGGCAGGTAGATACGCAGTATTTT. Amino acid sequence: CASSPGGQVDTQYF.

This chain links TRBV9 with TRBJ2-1; 7 nucleotides match TRBD1. Germline V gives CDR1 SGDLS, CDR2 YYNGEE. J lost 0 bases, V lost 0 bases, and 3 bases had no gene match. This CDR3 spans 16 amino acids. CDR3 in amino acids: CASSVGGQSSYNEQFF. Here the CDR3 DNA reads TGTGCCAGCAGCGTAGGGGGACAGAGCTCCTACAATGAGCAGTTCTTC.

CDR3 DNA: TGTGCCAGCAGCAGATTAGGAGGGGGCGCGGGTGGAAACACCATATATTTT. Its translation is CASSRLGGGAGGNTIYF. This sequence joins TRBV7-2 and TRBJ1-3, with 7 bases fitting TRBD1. Germline CDR1 and CDR2: SGHTA and FQGNSA. This CDR3 has 17 amino acids. V lost 5 bases, J lost 3 bases, and 13 bases stayed unmatched.

This clone was picked up one time. The chain has TRBV11-3 and TRBJ1-1; 9 positions agree with TRBD1. The J segment lost 7 bases and the V segment lost 5 bases, leaving 11 bases of the junction unmatched. Germline V gene data show CDR1 as SGHNT and CDR2 as YENEEA. The CDR3 has 15 residues. The CDR3 DNA follows: TGTGCCAGCAGCGTCGGGACAGGGCCCGCTCATGAAGCTTTCTTT. Translated: CASSVGTGPAHEAFF.

The V gene is TRBV6-5, the J gene TRBJ2-7; D uncertain. Deletions cut 4 bases from V and 2 bases from J, with 12 bases between. The germline V gene has CDR1 MNHEY and CDR2 SVGAGI. The CDR3 has 14 residues. The CDR3 DNA is TGTGCCAGCAGTTCCCCAGGAATCCCCTACGAGCAGTACTTC. As protein: CASSSPGIPYEQYF.

The genes are TRBV19 and TRBJ1-4, with D maybe TRBD1 (5 bases). The CDR3 has 15 amino acids. Trimming cost V 1 base and J 0 bases, with 6 bases left between them. The germline V gene encodes CDR1 LNHDA and CDR2 SQIVND (reference sequence). The CDR3 DNA sequence: TGTGCCAGTAGTATAGGACAGTCAACTAATGAAAAACTGTTTTTT. Protein: CASSIGQSTNEKLFF. Supplemented by reference TRBV19 and TRBJ1-4, the full variable domain reads DGGITQSPKYLFRKEGQNVTLSCEQNLNHDAMYWYRQDPGQGLRLIYYSQIVNDFQKGDIAEGYSVSREKKESFPLTVTSAQKNPTAFYLCASSIGQSTNEKLFFGSGTQLSVL.

The count of this clone is one. The rearrangement uses TRBV9 and TRBJ1-2, with 9 bases aligning to TRBD1. CDR1 is SGDLS, CDR2 YYNGEE, per germline. V was clipped by 0 bases and J by 6 bases; unmatched bases: 6. The CDR3 is 15 residues long. This CDR3 is CASSVGAGTGHGYTF. The CDR3, as DNA: TGTGCCAGCAGCGTAGGAGCAGGGACAGGGCATGGCTACACCTTC.

This rearrangement joins TRBV5-5 to TRBJ1-6; maybe TRBD1 (6 bases). Germline V gene data show CDR1 as SGHKS and CDR2 as YYEKEE (reference sequence). The V end lost 3 bases, the J end lost 4 bases, and 11 bases lay between the germline ends. The CDR3 covers 15 residues. The CDR3 sequence is CASSSGQSYNSPLHF. The CDR3 nucleotides read TGTGCCAGCAGCTCCGGACAGTCTTATAATTCACCCCTCCACTTT.

The V and J genes are TRBV4-3 and TRBJ2-1; D gene ambiguous. Trimming took off 0 bases at V and 5 bases at J, with 5 bases between the two ends. Germline values: CDR1 LGHNA, CDR2 YSLEER. The CDR3 contains 13 residues. The CDR3 sequence is CASSQERNNEQFF. DNA of the CDR3: TGCGCCAGCAGCCAAGAGCGGAACAATGAGCAGTTCTTC.

The chain has TRBV6-1 and TRBJ1-6; possible D gene TRBD1, 6 bases. Deletions cut 4 bases from V and 4 bases from J, with 14 bases between. There are 16 residues in the CDR3. Germline CDR1 and CDR2: MNHNS and SASEGT. CDR3 nucleotides: TGTGCCAGCAGTGGGACAGACCTAGGTTATAATTCACCCCTCCACTTT. Protein sequence: CASSGTDLGYNSPLHF.

J is TRBJ1-1 and V is TRBV19; D is possibly TRBD1 (6 bases). Germline V gene sequence: CDR1 LNHDA, CDR2 SQIVND (reference sequence). V lost 3 bases, J lost 7 bases, and 9 bases lay in between. The CDR3 consists of 12 residues. The CDR3 region is CASSIQGNEAFF. In nucleotides, the CDR3 is TGTGCCAGTAGTATTCAGGGGAATGAAGCTTTCTTT.

V and J are TRBV6-5 and TRBJ1-5, with D perhaps TRBD1 (5 bases). CDR1 is MNHEY and CDR2 is SVGAGI in the germline V gene. This CDR3 comprises 13 residues. Trimming removed 6 bases from V and 4 bases from J, with 10 bases in between. This CDR3 reads CASSFDRNQPQHF. For the CDR3, the DNA is TGTGCCAGCAGCTTCGACAGAAATCAGCCCCAGCATTTT.